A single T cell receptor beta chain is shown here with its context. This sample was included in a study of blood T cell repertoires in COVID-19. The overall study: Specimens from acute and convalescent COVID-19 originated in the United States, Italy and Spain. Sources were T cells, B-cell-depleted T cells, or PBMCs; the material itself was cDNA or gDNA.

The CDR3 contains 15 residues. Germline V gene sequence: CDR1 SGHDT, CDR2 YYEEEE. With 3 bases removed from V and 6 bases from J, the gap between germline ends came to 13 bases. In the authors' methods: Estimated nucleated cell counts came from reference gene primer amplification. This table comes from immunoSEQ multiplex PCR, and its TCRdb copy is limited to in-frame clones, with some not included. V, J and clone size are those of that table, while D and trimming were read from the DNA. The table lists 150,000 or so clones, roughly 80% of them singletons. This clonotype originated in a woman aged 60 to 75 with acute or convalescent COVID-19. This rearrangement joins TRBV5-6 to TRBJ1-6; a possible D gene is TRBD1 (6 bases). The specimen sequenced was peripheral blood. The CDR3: CASSYTGSGNSPLHF. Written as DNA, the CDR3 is TGTGCCAGCAGCTATACAGGGTCGGGTAATTCACCCCTCCACTTT.